What follows is one T cell receptor (beta chain) and its context. This sample was included in a study of T cell responses to AZD1222 COVID-19 vaccine. Repertoires were generated with immunoSEQ multiplex PCR, while TCRdb's copy carries only in-frame clones and drops some. This sample has approximately 100,000 clones, with approximately 90% found just once. Germline CDR1 SGHDN, CDR2 FVKESK. The CDR3 has 15 residues. V was pared by 0 bases and J by 0 bases, with 7 bases between. This sample comprised peripheral blood, obtained 28 days after the second AZD1222 dose. The chain carries TRBV14 and TRBJ2-3, with a weak D call TRBD2 (5 bases). This receptor was taken from an adult who received the AZD1222 COVID-19 vaccine. The CDR3 spells CASSQERTSTDTQYF. CDR3 sequence (DNA): TGTGCCAGCAGCCAAGAACGGACTAGCACAGATACGCAGTATTTT. The entire variable domain, with the rest obtained from reference TRBV14 and TRBJ2-3, is as follows: EAGVTQFPSHSVIEKGQTVTLRCDPISGHDNLYWYRRVMGKEIKFLLHFVKESKQDESGMPNNRFLAERTGGTYSTLKVQPAELEDSGVYFCASSQERTSTDTQYFGPGTRLTVL.